This T cell receptor beta chain is from a study of Ad26.COV2.S vaccination and SARS-CoV-2 variants. With regard to this clone: Its specificity is unknown.

Treatment given: about 20 received Ad26.COV2.S at low or high dose, single or two shots; about 5 received placebo; per-sample allocation not given. Following the first vaccine or placebo injection, samples were taken on day 63. What was given as vaccine was an Ad26 vector encoding Wuhan-strain SARS-CoV-2 spike. Notes on the study in general: Across vaccine and placebo recipients, the breadth of non-spike TCRs was similar.

Data came from immunoSEQ multiplex PCR; TCRdb stores just in-frame clones and leaves some out. The top ten hold over 1.5% of the sample, which has 350,000 to 450,000 clones, 92% seen once. CDR1 MGHRA and CDR2 YSYEKL come from the germline V gene. The CDR3 sequence is 16 residues long. The ends were cut back, 0 bases at V and 6 bases at J, with 15 bases in the middle. The material was peripheral blood, obtained in a trial of Ad26.COV2.S vaccine versus placebo. The chain is built from TRBV4-1 and TRBJ2-1; tentative D call: TRBD2 (6 bases). This TCR was sampled from a person aged 18 to 59 who received the Ad26.COV2.S COVID-19 vaccine or a placebo. Written as DNA, the CDR3 is TGCGCCAGCAGCCAAGATTTTTTTCGGGGAGGCAATGAGCAGTTCTTC. Amino acid sequence: CASSQDFFRGGNEQFF.